The T cell receptor (beta chain) described here comes from a study of T cell responses to AZD1222 COVID-19 vaccine. Whole-study findings and limits: Regions 160-218 and 743-854 held dominance among vaccine-associated CD4 TCRs, which spanned spike. Donors were mostly white British, more females; clonal diversity possibly underestimated.

Produced via immunoSEQ multiplex PCR; TCRdb's table is partial and in-frame only. In the table there are about 160,000 clones, approximately 92% of which are singletons. Trimming took 2 bases from V and 5 from J; bases not matched to a gene: 2. The CDR3 contains 13 residues. Germline CDR1 reads WSHSY; CDR2 reads SAAADI. As for this clone: Its target is unknown.

This clonotype was sampled from an adult in good health. This specimen consisted of peripheral blood, obtained on day 0 of AZD1222 vaccination. The chain combines TRBV10-2 with TRBJ2-5; 7 bases fit TRBD2. The CDR3 bases are TGCGCCAGCAGTGAGAGCGGGGCTGAGACCCAGTACTTC. This encodes CASSESGAETQYF.